This T cell receptor (beta chain) was sequenced for a study of T cell responses to AZD1222 COVID-19 vaccine. Overall study results and limits: It was only a handful of AZD1222 recipients who were seropositive at baseline. Spike as a whole was targeted by vaccine-associated CD4 TCRs, dominant at 160-218 and 743-854.

The data were produced by immunoSEQ multiplex PCR, yet TCRdb's version contains in-frame clones alone and is incomplete. The sample has approximately 88,000 clones; 75% to 95% are singletons. CDR3 length equals 18 residues. About this clone itself: Its antigen is as yet unknown.

This clonotype was obtained from an adult who received the AZD1222 COVID-19 vaccine. This chain joins TRBV21-1 and TRBJ1-6. TRBV21-1 is a recognized pseudogene. The source material was peripheral blood, sampled 28 days after the second AZD1222 dose. The DNA for the CDR3 is TGTGCCAGCAGCGATCCGCGGCGGCAGAGCTCCTATAATTCACCCCTCCACTTT. This gives the protein CASSDPRRQSSYNSPLHF.